Sequencing of this T cell receptor beta chain was carried out in a study of T cells in Graves' hyperthyroidism and ophthalmopathy. This clonotype was seen at least ten times. Germline-derived CDR1 and CDR2 are SNHLY and FYNNEI. V was clipped by 3 bases and J by 4 bases, with 22 bases between them. The CDR3 has 18 residues. The TCR beta CDR3 regions underwent amplification using RNA transcripts as the source. The HTBI primer set was used in a first-round RT-PCR of the TCR CDR3. One entry per CDR3 protein results from TCRdb running MiXCR on the multiplex PCR reads. Counted here are a few hundred thousand distinct CDR3 sequences, 13% to 15% occurring once; the ten biggest clones make up about 14%.

The clonotype originates from a woman in her forties with Graves' hyperthyroidism that later progressed to Graves' ophthalmopathy. The J gene is TRBJ2-1, the V gene TRBV2, with D perhaps TRBD2 (5 bases). The sequencing sample was made of blood. CDR3 in amino acids: CASSDEPSRDLGYNEQFF. In DNA form, the CDR3 reads TGTGCCAGCAGTGATGAGCCTAGCCGAGACCTCGGGTACAATGAGCAGTTCTTC.